The clone carrying this T cell receptor (beta chain) was seen many times. What it recognizes is unknown. Breast cancer patients provided tissue from their axillary draining lymph nodes. The data were obtained in a study of breast tumors, draining lymph nodes, adjacent tissues. Findings of the study overall: Tumor repertoires ranked between lymph nodes and nontumor tissue in diversity, with V and J gene preferences.

TCRdb re-derived calls from the multiplex PCR reads in MiXCR, one entry per CDR3 protein. Counted here are 150,000 to 200,000 distinct CDR3 sequences, approximately 33% occurring once; the ten biggest clones make up 3% to 4.5%. This clonotype originated in a female donor with breast cancer. Some clones in this sample may be carry-over from other donors' samples. The sequenced material came from axillary lymph node tissue.

CDR3 loop: CASKRGQARGGKLFF. CDR3 DNA sequence: TGTGCCAGCAAGAGAGGACAGGCCAGGGGCGGAAAACTGTTTTTT. This chain links TRBV6-5 with TRBJ1-4, with TRBD1 matching over 7 bases. Germline CDR1 and CDR2: MNHEY and SVGAGI. Trimming cost V 7 bases and J 10 bases; bases outside gene matches: 15. The CDR3 covers 15 residues.